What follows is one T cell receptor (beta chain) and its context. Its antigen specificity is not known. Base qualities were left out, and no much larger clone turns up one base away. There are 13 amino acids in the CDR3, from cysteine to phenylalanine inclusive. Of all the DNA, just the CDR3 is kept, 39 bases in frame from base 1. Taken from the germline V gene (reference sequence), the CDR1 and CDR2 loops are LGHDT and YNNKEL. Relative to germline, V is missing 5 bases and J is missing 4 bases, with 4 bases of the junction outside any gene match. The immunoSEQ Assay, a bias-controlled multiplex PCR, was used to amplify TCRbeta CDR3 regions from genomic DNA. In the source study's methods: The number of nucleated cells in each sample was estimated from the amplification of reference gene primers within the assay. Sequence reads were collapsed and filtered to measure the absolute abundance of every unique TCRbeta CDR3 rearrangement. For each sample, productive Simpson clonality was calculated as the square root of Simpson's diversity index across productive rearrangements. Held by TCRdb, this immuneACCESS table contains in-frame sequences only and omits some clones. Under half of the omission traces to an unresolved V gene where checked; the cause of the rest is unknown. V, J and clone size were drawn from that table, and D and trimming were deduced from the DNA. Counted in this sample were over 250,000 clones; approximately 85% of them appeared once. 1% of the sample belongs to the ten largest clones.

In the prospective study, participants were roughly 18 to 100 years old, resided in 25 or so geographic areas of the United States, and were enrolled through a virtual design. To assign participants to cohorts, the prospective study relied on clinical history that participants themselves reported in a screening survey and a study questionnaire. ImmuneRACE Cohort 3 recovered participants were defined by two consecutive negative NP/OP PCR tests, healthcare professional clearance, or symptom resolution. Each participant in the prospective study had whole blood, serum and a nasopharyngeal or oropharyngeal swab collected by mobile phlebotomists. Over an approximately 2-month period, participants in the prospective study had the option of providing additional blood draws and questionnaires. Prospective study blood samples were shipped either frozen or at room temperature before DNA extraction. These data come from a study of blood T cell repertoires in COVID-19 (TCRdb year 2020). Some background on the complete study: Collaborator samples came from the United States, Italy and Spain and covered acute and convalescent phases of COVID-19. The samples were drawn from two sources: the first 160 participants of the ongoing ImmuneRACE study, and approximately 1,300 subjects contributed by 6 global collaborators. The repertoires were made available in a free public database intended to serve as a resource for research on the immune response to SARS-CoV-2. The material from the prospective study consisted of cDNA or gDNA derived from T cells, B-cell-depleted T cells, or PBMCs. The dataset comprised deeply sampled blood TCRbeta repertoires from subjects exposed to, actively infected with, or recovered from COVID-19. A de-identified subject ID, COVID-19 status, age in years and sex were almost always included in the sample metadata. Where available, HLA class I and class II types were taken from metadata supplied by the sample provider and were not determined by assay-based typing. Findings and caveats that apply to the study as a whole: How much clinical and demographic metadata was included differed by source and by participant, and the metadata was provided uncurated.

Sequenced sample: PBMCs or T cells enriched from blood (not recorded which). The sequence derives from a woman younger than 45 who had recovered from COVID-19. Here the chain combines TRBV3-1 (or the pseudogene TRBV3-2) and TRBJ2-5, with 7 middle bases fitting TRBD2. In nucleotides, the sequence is TGTGCCAGCAGCTCAACGGGGGGAGAGACCCAGTACTTC. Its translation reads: CASSSTGGETQYF.